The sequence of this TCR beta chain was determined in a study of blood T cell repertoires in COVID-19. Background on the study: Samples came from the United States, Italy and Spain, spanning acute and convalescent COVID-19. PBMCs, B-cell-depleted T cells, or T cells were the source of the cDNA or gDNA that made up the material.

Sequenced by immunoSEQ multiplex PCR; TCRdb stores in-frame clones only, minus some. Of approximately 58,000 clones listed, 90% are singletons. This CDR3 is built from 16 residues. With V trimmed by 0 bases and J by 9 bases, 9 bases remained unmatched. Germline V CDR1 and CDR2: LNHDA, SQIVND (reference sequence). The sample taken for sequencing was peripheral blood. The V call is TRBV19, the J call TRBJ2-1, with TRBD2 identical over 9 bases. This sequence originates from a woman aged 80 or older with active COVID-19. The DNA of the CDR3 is TGTGCCAGTAGTATAGATCGTGGTAGCGGGAGTGGTGAGCAGTTCTTC. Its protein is CASSIDRGSGSGEQFF.